In this sample, the clone carrying this TCR beta chain turned up a few times. Germline V gene sequence: CDR1 ENHRY, CDR2 SYGVKD. CDR3 size: 14 residues. Trimming shortened V by 8 bases and J by 1 base, and 12 bases separated the two germline ends. Profiled with immunoSEQ multiplex PCR; TCRdb holds only in-frame clones, not every one. Found here are approximately 280,000 clones, approximately 86% of them singletons; the top ten hold approximately 2.4%. This specimen comes from a study of blood T cell repertoires in COVID-19. About the research overall: Material from acute and convalescent COVID-19 was sourced from the United States, Italy and Spain.

Individuals aged roughly 18 to 100 years were recruited from roughly 22 US areas. Cohorts were determined from participant-reported clinical history. The sample comprised PBMCs or T cells enriched from blood (not recorded which). This sequence originates from a young woman who had recovered from COVID-19. The J gene is TRBJ2-1, the V gene TRBV10-3, with D possibly being TRBD1 (6 bases). The CDR3 protein is CAISARGSYNEQFF. The CDR3 DNA reads as TGTGCCATCTCGGCCAGGGGATCCTACAATGAGCAGTTCTTC.